The 21 T cell receptor beta chains below all came from one sample that was sequenced in a study of T cells in Graves' hyperthyroidism and ophthalmopathy. The investigators amplified TCR beta CDR3 regions from RNA transcripts. When the TCR CDR3 underwent first-round RT-PCR, the HTBI primer set was used. TCRdb re-derived calls from the multiplex PCR reads in MiXCR, one entry per CDR3 protein. The data contain around 350,000 distinct CDR3 sequences, about 14% of them singletons. Sequencing input: blood. These receptors were taken from a woman in her thirties with Graves' ophthalmopathy.

This clonotype has ten or more counts. The V gene is TRBV14, the J gene TRBJ2-7, with D perhaps matching TRBD2 (6 bases). CDR3 length equals 13 residues. The germline V gene encodes CDR1 SGHDN and CDR2 FVKESK. V lost 5 bases and J lost 6, with 14 bases in between. CDR3 in amino acids: CASSIGGTSEQYF. In DNA form, the CDR3 reads TGTGCCAGCAGCATCGGGGGTACGAGCGAGCAGTACTTC.

This clonotype was counted only a few times. The chain combines TRBV20-1 with TRBJ2-5, with 7 bases that match TRBD2. The germline V gene has CDR1 DFQATT and CDR2 SNEGSKA (reference sequence). The CDR3 is 14 amino acids. J lost 4 bases, V lost 3 bases, and 8 bases had no gene match. CDR3 amino acids: CSASKRGIGETQYF. CDR3 sequence (DNA): TGCAGTGCTAGTAAGCGGGGTATCGGAGAGACCCAGTACTTC.

This clonotype was counted many times. The chain recombines TRBV2 with TRBJ2-2, with D tentatively TRBD2 (7 bases). V dropped 9 bases and J dropped 4 bases, with 15 bases sitting between them. There are 14 residues in the CDR3. The germline V gene encodes CDR1 SNHLY and CDR2 FYNNEI. CDR3 in DNA: TGTGCCAGGCAAGGGGGGGCGGTCACCGGGGAGCTGTTTTTT. Translated, it gives CARQGGAVTGELFF.

There are many counts of this clonotype. The rearrangement uses TRBV12-3 or TRBV12-4 and TRBJ1-2; no clear D gene. V lost 6 bases to trimming and J lost 2 bases, with 10 bases between them. CDR3 length: 13 residues. The CDR3 nucleotides are TGTGCCAGCAGACCCGACGGGAACTATGGCTACACCTTC. Translating it yields CASRPDGNYGYTF.

Worth noting for this clonotype: This sequence is one base from a far larger clone and is likely a read error. This rearrangement joins TRBV28 to TRBJ2-5; the match to TRBD1 covers 7 bases. Germline V gives CDR1 MDHEN, CDR2 SYDVKM. CDR3 length equals 15 residues. The CDR3 DNA follows: TGTGCCGGCAGTTTATTGGCAGGGGGCCAAGAGACCCAGTACTTC. This sequence encodes CAGSLLAGGQETQYF.

This clonotype was counted ten times or more. The genes are TRBV7-9 and TRBJ2-1; D remains unclear. Germline CDR1 and CDR2: SEHNR and FQNEAQ (reference sequence). Trimming took off 7 bases at V and 3 bases at J, with 13 bases between the two ends. CDR3 size: 14 residues. The DNA of the CDR3 is TGTGCCAGCAACCCCTTGGGGTTCTACAATGAGCAGTTCTTC. It codes for CASNPLGFYNEQFF.

This clonotype was observed many times. The chain carries TRBV20-1 and TRBJ2-1; possibly TRBD2 for D (7 bases). CDR1 and CDR2 from the germline V gene are DFQATT and SNEGSKA (reference sequence). This CDR3 spans 14 amino acids. V shed 4 bases and J shed 6 bases, with 16 bases lying between them. CDR3 in amino acids: CSAKMGGAGNEQFF. CDR3 nucleotides: TGCAGTGCTAAGATGGGGGGGGCCGGCAATGAGCAGTTCTTC.

Concerning this clonotype itself: A read error may explain this, as a much larger clone is one base away. The chain employs TRBV11-2 and TRBJ2-1; D is possibly TRBD1 (6 bases). CDR1 SGHAT and CDR2 FQNNGV come from the germline V gene. The CDR3 extends over 15 amino acids. CDR3 region: CASSSDSRSHNEQFF. The CDR3 DNA reads TGTGCCAGCAGCTCGGACAGCCGCTCCCACAATGAGCAGTTCTTC.

In its sample, this clonotype was seen once. This could be a read error, since a much larger clone is one nucleotide away. The chain has TRBV20-1 and TRBJ2-4, with TRBD1 identical over 8 bases. The CDR3 spans 12 residues. Germline V gene sequence: CDR1 DFQATT, CDR2 SNEGSKA (reference sequence). This CDR3 is CSAITPGGIRYF. Written as DNA, the CDR3 is TGCAGTGCTATCACCCCAGGGGGCATTCGGTACTTC.

The chain recombines TRBV6-6 with TRBJ1-6; 7 positions agree with TRBD1. Germline V gene lookup returns CDR1 MNHNY and CDR2 SVGAGI (reference sequence). The CDR3 totals 16 residues. J was trimmed by 11 bases and V by 0 bases; bases with no gene match: 10. This CDR3 reads CASSYSMTGFGPPLHF. CDR3 sequence (DNA): TGTGCCAGCAGTTACTCGATGACAGGGTTTGGTCCACCCCTCCACTTT.

Ten or more counts support this clonotype. This chain links TRBV28 with TRBJ1-5; D may be TRBD1 (6 bases). The CDR3 has 16 residues. Trimming shortened V by 7 bases and J by 4 bases, and 20 bases separated the two germline ends. CDR1 MDHEN and CDR2 SYDVKM come from the germline V gene. The CDR3 DNA follows: TGTGCCAGCACCTTATGGCAGGGCCAGGGGAATCAGCCCCAGCATTTT. It specifies CASTLWQGQGNQPQHF.

This clonotype showed up many times. V and J are TRBV7-2 and TRBJ1-3, with 7 nucleotides matching TRBD1. Germline lookup yields CDR1 SGHTA and CDR2 FQGNSA. The CDR3 is 15 amino acids. The V segment lost 3 bases and the J segment 0 bases; nucleotides outside the gene matches: 2. The chain's CDR3 is CASSFDRVSGNTIYF. The CDR3 nucleotides are TGTGCCAGCAGCTTCGACAGGGTCTCTGGAAACACCATATATTTT.

This clonotype has at least ten counts. The genes are TRBV27 and TRBJ2-1, with 7 bases that match TRBD1. The V and J ends lost 7 bases and 6 bases, in that order; junction bases with no gene match: 9. The CDR3 is 14 residues long. The germline gives CDR1 MNHEY, CDR2 SMNVEV (reference sequence). As DNA, the CDR3 is TGTGCCAGCACATCAGACAGGGAAGGCAATGAGCAGTTCTTC. Amino acids: CASTSDREGNEQFF.

This clonotype has a count of ten or more. The CDR3 is CSARASPQGVNEQYF. The CDR3 DNA reads TGCAGTGCTAGAGCCAGCCCGCAAGGGGTGAACGAGCAGTACTTC. The J gene is TRBJ2-7, the V gene TRBV20-1, with a tentative D call TRBD1 (5 bases). The V and J ends lost 1 base and 5 bases respectively, with 18 bases between them. Germline values: CDR1 DFQATT, CDR2 SNEGSKA (reference sequence). The CDR3 is 15 residues long.

This clonotype was seen a few times. This sequence joins TRBV19 and TRBJ2-7; D unclear. CDR3 length equals 15 residues. The ends were cut back, 5 bases at V and 3 bases at J, with 17 bases in the middle. Per germline, CDR1 LNHDA and CDR2 SQIVND (reference sequence). The CDR3 is CASSPRPQPHYEQYF. The CDR3 region has the DNA TGTGCCAGTAGTCCCCGGCCCCAACCACACTACGAGCAGTACTTC.

This clonotype was seen repeatedly, ten times or more. The chain combines TRBV20-1 with TRBJ1-5; D is perhaps TRBD1 (6 bases). Per germline, CDR1 DFQATT and CDR2 SNEGSKA (reference sequence). The CDR3 is made up of 12 amino acids. The germline V and J ends were trimmed by 5 bases and 3 bases, with 8 bases remaining between them. The CDR3 DNA reads TGCAGTGCTGGGGACAACAATCAGCCCCAGCATTTT. It is translated as CSAGDNNQPQHF.

The rearrangement uses TRBV9 and TRBJ1-2; maybe TRBD1 (6 bases). The germline V gene encodes CDR1 SGDLS and CDR2 YYNGEE. This CDR3 spans 14 amino acids. Trimming shortened V by 0 bases and J by 6 bases, and 12 bases separated the two germline ends. CDR3 in amino acids: CASSVATGRDGYTF. Here the CDR3 DNA reads TGTGCCAGCAGCGTAGCTACAGGGCGCGATGGCTACACCTTC.

This clonotype was picked up many times. The chain carries TRBV18 and TRBJ1-2; the D gene is possibly TRBD1 (6 bases). The germline gives CDR1 KGHSH, CDR2 LQKENI. Trimming took off 3 bases at V and 3 bases at J, with 8 bases between the two ends. The CDR3 is 13 amino acids. CDR3 residues: CASSPTGYYGYTF. The CDR3, as DNA: TGTGCCAGCTCACCGACAGGCTACTATGGCTACACCTTC.

This clonotype was seen many times. The chain has TRBV7-2 and TRBJ1-1; TRBD1 aligns across 8 bases. V trimming: 6 bases; J trimming: 11 bases; junction bases outside the gene matches: 8. CDR3 length equals 12 residues. Germline values: CDR1 SGHTA, CDR2 FQGNSA. In DNA, the CDR3 is TGTGCCAGCAGTGCTGACAGGGGTACCGCTTTCTTT. This translates into CASSADRGTAFF.

Details on this clonotype: This may be a read error, as it is one base from a much larger clone. The V and J genes are TRBV9 and TRBJ1-2; D unclear. This CDR3 has 14 residues. With 6 bases removed from V and 4 bases from J, the gap between germline ends came to 16 bases. CDR1 SGDLS and CDR2 YYNGEE come from the germline V gene. This CDR3 reads CASTAVEGGYGYTF. The CDR3 DNA reads TGTGCCAGCACCGCGGTTGAGGGCGGCTATGGCTACACCTTC.

V and J are TRBV20-1 and TRBJ2-3, with 7 positions matching TRBD1. The CDR3 extends over 13 amino acids. The V gene's germline CDR1 is DFQATT and CDR2 SNEGSKA (reference sequence). V shed 5 bases, J shed 5 bases, and the junction held 7 bases outside the gene matches. The CDR3 reads CSAPGRGLDTQYF. The CDR3 region has the DNA TGCAGTGCTCCCGGCAGGGGGTTAGATACGCAGTATTTT.